The next 25 T cell receptor beta chains were all read from a single sample in a study of cytomegalovirus exposure and HLA in healthy donors (TCRdb year 2017). The library relied on the immunoSEQ multiplex PCR assay. TCRdb's version of the immuneACCESS table is confined to in-frame rearrangements and falls short of the full clone set. An unresolved V gene accounts for under half of the shortfall where checked; the remainder is of unknown origin. This sample gives hundreds of thousands of clones in total; 90% of them show up just once. The ten largest account for around 3.1% of the sample. The sequencing sample was made of PBMCs. Receptors originate from a woman aged 25 to 39 in good health and CMV-seronegative.

The chain couples TRBV4-2 to TRBJ2-5; TRBD1 matches at 7 bases. Unmatched junction bases numbered 1, after V lost 0 bases and J lost 0 bases. Germline V gene lookup returns CDR1 LGHNA and CDR2 YNFKEQ. There are 15 residues in the CDR3. The CDR3 nucleotides read TGTGCCAGCAGCCAAGAGAGGGGGCACCAAGAGACCCAGTACTTC. It specifies CASSQERGHQETQYF.

This clone came up a few times. The chain uses TRBV11-2 and TRBJ2-1; the match to TRBD2 covers 11 bases. V shed 6 bases, J shed 7 bases, and the junction held 8 bases outside the gene matches. CDR3 size: 15 residues. Germline CDR1 reads SGHAT; CDR2 reads FQNNGV. CDR3 coding DNA: TGTGCCAGCAGGCGTATAGCGGGAGGGCCTAATGAGCAGTTCTTC. It yields the protein CASRRIAGGPNEQFF.

The rearrangement uses TRBV4-1 and TRBJ1-2; maybe TRBD1 (5 bases). Germline CDR1 reads MGHRA; CDR2 reads YSYEKL. V was shortened by 3 bases and J by 1 base, with 12 bases between the two germline ends. This CDR3 region has 15 residues. The CDR3 region is CASSHPAGGNYGYTF. CDR3 in DNA: TGCGCCAGCAGCCACCCTGCCGGGGGTAACTATGGCTACACCTTC.

The chain employs TRBV5-6 and TRBJ2-5; perhaps TRBD1 as D (6 bases). Germline values: CDR1 SGHDT, CDR2 YYEEEE. The CDR3 runs to 12 residues. V lost 4 bases to trimming and J lost 7 bases, with 11 bases between them. The CDR3 loop reads CASSGGRGTQYF. CDR3 sequence (DNA): TGTGCCAGCAGCGGGGGCCGGGGGACCCAGTACTTC.

The table lists this clone with a count of one. The rearrangement joins TRBV4-1 to TRBJ1-1, with D possibly matching TRBD1 (5 bases). This CDR3 is built from 14 residues. V lost 8 bases, J lost 0 bases, and 13 bases lay in between. Germline CDR1 and CDR2: MGHRA and YSYEKL. The CDR3 nucleotides are TGCGCCAGCTCGCGGGGCCTTCTGAACACTGAAGCTTTCTTT. This translates into CASSRGLLNTEAFF.

The gene calls are TRBV6-4 and TRBJ2-2; D uncertain. The CDR3 spans 13 residues. V was pared by 6 bases and J by 1 base, with 6 bases between. The germline gives CDR1 MRHNA, CDR2 SNTAGT. CDR3 DNA: TGTGCCAGCAGCGCCGTGAACACCGGGGAGCTGTTTTTT. Amino acids: CASSAVNTGELFF.

The DNA for the CDR3 is TGCAGCGTTGGTGGAACCGGGGAGCTGTTTTTT. This codes for CSVGGTGELFF. This rearrangement joins TRBV29-1 to TRBJ2-2; D not certain. Trimming shortened V by 4 bases and J by 5 bases, and 5 bases separated the two germline ends. Germline loops: CDR1 SQVTM, CDR2 ANQGSEA. The CDR3 sequence is 11 residues long.

This clone has just one count. The genes are TRBV29-1 and TRBJ1-1; TRBD1 might be the D (6 bases). Trimming cost V 5 bases and J 5 bases, with 9 bases left between them. Looked up from germline, CDR1 is SQVTM and CDR2 is ANQGSEA. The CDR3 is 11 amino acids. CDR3: CSVQQGTEAFF. DNA of the CDR3: TGCAGCGTTCAACAGGGTACTGAAGCTTTCTTT.

There are a few counts of this clone. This chain uses TRBV14 with TRBJ2-7, with TRBD2 matching 9 bases. Trimming at V came to 1 base and at J to 2 bases, leaving 3 bases not matched to a gene. The CDR3 spans 15 residues. Germline CDR1 and CDR2: SGHDN and FVKESK. The CDR3 nucleotides are TGTGCCAGCAGCCAAGCACTAGCGGGTGCCTACGAGCAGTACTTC. It encodes CASSQALAGAYEQYF.

This chain joins TRBV11-3 and TRBJ2-1; D may be TRBD2 (7 bases). This CDR3 comprises 15 residues. Germline V gene sequence: CDR1 SGHNT, CDR2 YENEEA. Trimming cost V 7 bases and J 2 bases, with 15 bases left between them. The CDR3 DNA follows: TGTGCCAGCAACGCACGGGGGGCTGCCTACAATGAGCAGTTCTTC. Its protein product is CASNARGAAYNEQFF.

This chain connects TRBV4-3 to TRBJ2-5, with D uncertain. In germline, CDR1 is LGHNA, CDR2 YSLEER. The CDR3 consists of 13 residues. Trimming took 5 bases from V and 3 from J, leaving 10 bases between them. CDR3 bases: TGCGCCAGCAGCAATAGACGGGAAGAGACCCAGTACTTC. Translation: CASSNRREETQYF.

This clone was counted a few times. V gene TRBV30 combines with J gene TRBJ1-4; D not certain. V dropped 2 bases and J dropped 7 bases, with 23 bases sitting between them. The germline V gene has CDR1 GTSNPN and CDR2 SVGIG (reference sequence). This CDR3 has 17 amino acids. CDR3 sequence: CAWSTLKVVVYREKLFF. CDR3 nucleotide sequence: TGTGCCTGGAGTACTTTAAAAGTGGTGGTGTACCGTGAAAAACTGTTTTTT. The complete variable domain, with remaining parts taken from reference TRBV30 and TRBJ1-4, reads SQTIHQWPATLVQPVGSPLSLECTVEGTSNPNLYWYRQAAGRGLQLLFYSVGIGQISSEVPQNLSASRPQDRQFILSSKKLLLSDSGFYLCAWSTLKVVVYREKLFFGSGTQLSVL.

This clone was counted a single time. The gene calls are TRBV28 and TRBJ2-7; 8 bases agree with TRBD2. Germline V gives CDR1 MDHEN, CDR2 SYDVKM. This CDR3 contains 16 residues. The ends lost 5 bases at V and 0 bases at J; junction bases unmatched: 9. CDR3 in DNA: TGTGCCAGCAGTCCAGCCGGGACTAGGAACTCCTACGAGCAGTACTTC. Its protein product is CASSPAGTRNSYEQYF.

The chain is built from TRBV6-6 and TRBJ1-3; the D gene is possibly TRBD1 (6 bases). This CDR3 is 15 amino acids long. The V and J ends lost 5 bases and 0 bases respectively, with 11 bases between them. Germline CDR1 MNHNY, CDR2 SVGAGI (reference sequence). CDR3 protein: CASSPTGRSGNTIYF. The CDR3 DNA sequence: TGTGCCAGCAGTCCCACAGGGCGCTCTGGAAACACCATATATTTT.

The rearrangement joins TRBV9 to TRBJ1-4; 7 bases are shared with TRBD1. After removal of 5 bases from V and 5 bases from J, the junction contained 12 bases not matched to a gene. CDR1 and CDR2 from the germline V gene are SGDLS and YYNGEE. The CDR3 covers 16 residues. The DNA for the CDR3 is TGTGCCAGCAGAGAATGGCCGGGACAGCAGAATGAAAAACTGTTTTTT. Translated: CASREWPGQQNEKLFF.

This clone was detected only a few times. V usage is TRBV2 and J usage is TRBJ2-4, with 9 bases lining up with TRBD2. The CDR3 contains 13 residues. The J segment lost 5 bases and the V segment lost 7 bases, leaving 3 bases of the junction unmatched. Germline V lookup: CDR1 SNHLY, CDR2 FYNNEI. The CDR3 protein is CASMGLAQNIQYF. DNA of the CDR3: TGTGCCAGCATGGGACTAGCACAAAACATTCAGTACTTC.

This clone was seen once. The chain combines TRBV4-2 with TRBJ1-5; TRBD1 aligns across 9 bases. The CDR3 covers 17 residues. Germline V gene lookup returns CDR1 LGHNA and CDR2 YNFKEQ. V lost 1 base and J lost 2; bases outside the gene matches: 6. The CDR3 sequence: CASSQGTGVRGNQPQHF. Written as DNA, the CDR3 is TGTGCCAGCAGCCAAGGGACAGGGGTTCGAGGCAATCAGCCCCAGCATTTT.

The chain has TRBV18 and TRBJ2-7; 8 bases agree with TRBD1. The V gene's germline CDR1 is KGHSH and CDR2 LQKENI. The V and J ends lost 5 bases and 3 bases, in that order; junction bases with no gene match: 9. CDR3 length: 15 residues. CDR3 sequence: CASSSGTGGGYEQYF. CDR3 DNA: TGTGCCAGCTCATCCGGGACAGGTGGGGGCTACGAGCAGTACTTC.

V gene TRBV7-7 combines with J gene TRBJ1-5, with 8 bases aligning to TRBD1. CDR3 length: 16 residues. Per germline, CDR1 SSHAT and CDR2 FNYEAQ (reference sequence). The V segment lost 0 bases and the J segment 3 bases; nucleotides outside the gene matches: 4. The CDR3 spells CASSLAKDRANQPQHF. In DNA form, the CDR3 reads TGTGCCAGCAGCTTAGCCAAGGACAGGGCCAATCAGCCCCAGCATTTT. The variable domain in full, completed from reference TRBV7-7 and TRBJ1-5, reads GAGVSQSPRYKVTKRGQDVTLRCDPISSHATLYWYQQALGQGPEFLTYFNYEAQPDKSGLPSDRFSAERPEGSISTLTIQRTEQRDSAMYRCASSLAKDRANQPQHFGDGTRLSIL.

The chain's CDR3 is CASSEGSYEQFF. DNA for the CDR3: TGTGCCAGCAGTGAGGGGTCGTATGAGCAGTTCTTC. V gene TRBV2 combines with J gene TRBJ2-1; D is undetermined. V was shortened by 3 bases and J by 8 bases, with 8 bases between the two germline ends. The CDR3 loop spans 12 amino acids. Germline CDR1 SNHLY, CDR2 FYNNEI.

The V call is TRBV4-1, the J call TRBJ2-7; no definite D call. In germline, CDR1 is MGHRA, CDR2 YSYEKL. This CDR3 spans 12 amino acids. Trimming cost V 1 base and J 5 bases, with 6 bases left between them. The CDR3: CASSQGVDEQYF. The CDR3, as DNA: TGCGCCAGCAGCCAAGGAGTGGACGAGCAGTACTTC.

With respect to this clone: Its ends do not fully match the called genes, so a read error is possible. This chain links TRBV6-6 with TRBJ2-5; D unresolved. The germline CDR1 and CDR2 sequences are MNHNY and SVGAGI (reference sequence). The CDR3 has 16 residues. CDR3 protein: CASSSSWSGNARTQYF. Written as DNA, the CDR3 is TGTGCCAGTAGTTCCTCCTGGTCCGGAAACGCGCGGACCCAGTACTTC.

The chain carries TRBV7-9 and TRBJ2-3; D is possibly TRBD1 (6 bases). This CDR3 is built from 12 residues. Germline V gives CDR1 SEHNR, CDR2 FQNEAQ (reference sequence). The V and J ends lost 5 bases and 5 bases respectively, with 8 bases between them. CDR3 nucleotides: TGTGCCAGCAGCCACAGGGTAGATACGCAGTATTTT. It encodes CASSHRVDTQYF. The full variable domain, completed using reference TRBV7-9 and TRBJ2-3, is DTGVSQNPRHKITKRGQNVTFRCDPISEHNRLYWYRQTLGQGPEFLTYFQNEAQLEKSRLLSDRFSAERPKGSFSTLEIQRTEQGDSAMYLCASSHRVDTQYFGPGTRLTVL.

The chain carries TRBV5-1 and TRBJ2-1; D unclear. The CDR3 covers 13 residues. From germline, CDR1 is SGHRS and CDR2 YFSETQ. V dropped 3 bases and J dropped 8 bases, with 12 bases sitting between them. CDR3 sequence (DNA): TGCGCCAGCAGCTCCCATCTAAGTTATGAGCAGTTCTTC. It codes for CASSSHLSYEQFF. The whole variable domain, remainder taken from reference TRBV5-1 and TRBJ2-1, is KAGVTQTPRYLIKTRGQQVTLSCSPISGHRSVSWYQQTPGQGLQFLFEYFSETQRNKGNFPGRFSGRQFSNSRSEMNVSTLELGDSALYLCASSSHLSYEQFFGPGTRLTVL.

The chain couples TRBV20-1 to TRBJ2-5; D is unresolved. Trimming cost V 4 bases and J 2 bases, with 5 bases left between them. This CDR3 is built from 11 residues. Germline CDR1 reads DFQATT; CDR2 reads SNEGSKA (reference sequence). Here the CDR3 DNA reads TGCAGTGCTATTCGTCAAGAGACCCAGTACTTC. It yields the protein CSAIRQETQYF.